Shown below are 29 T cell receptor beta chains from a single sample sequenced in a study of T cell responses to AZD1222 COVID-19 vaccine. Only in-frame clones appear in the TCRdb table, and some are missing; sequencing was by immunoSEQ multiplex PCR. This sample has around 99,000 clones, with 92% found just once. The source was peripheral blood, collected 28 days after the second AZD1222 dose. The receptors derive from an adult who received the AZD1222 COVID-19 vaccine.

This chain links TRBV6-2 or TRBV6-3 with TRBJ1-1, with D possibly matching TRBD1 (5 bases). Germline assignment: CDR1 MNHEY and CDR2 SVGEGT. Trimming stripped 6 bases from V and 0 bases from J, with 14 bases between. The CDR3 is 15 amino acids. The CDR3 region is CASSHEWGVNTEAFF. Here the CDR3 DNA reads TGTGCCAGCAGCCATGAGTGGGGGGTGAACACTGAAGCTTTCTTT.

The gene calls are TRBV15 and TRBJ1-5, with D unclear. The CDR3 extends over 14 amino acids. V dropped 4 bases and J dropped 0 bases, with 7 bases sitting between them. Germline V gene data show CDR1 as LNHNV and CDR2 as YYDKDF (reference sequence). DNA of the CDR3: TGTGCCACCAGCAACGACGATAGCAATCAGCCCCAGCATTTT. The encoded protein is CATSNDDSNQPQHF.

The chain is built from TRBV5-1 and TRBJ1-4; D is unresolved. Trimming took 4 bases from V and 6 from J, leaving 7 bases between them. The V gene's germline CDR1 is SGHRS and CDR2 YFSETQ. This CDR3 comprises 12 residues. The CDR3 nucleotides are TGCGCCAGCAGCACCAACCATGAAAAACTGTTTTTT. Translated, it gives CASSTNHEKLFF.

The chain employs TRBV9 and TRBJ2-3; 7 nucleotides align to TRBD2. The CDR3 totals 15 residues. The trim removed 2 bases at V and 0 bases at J, leaving 3 bases unmatched. CDR1 and CDR2 from the germline V gene are SGDLS and YYNGEE. The CDR3 protein is CASSVLAASTDTQYF. CDR3 in DNA: TGTGCCAGCAGCGTGCTAGCGGCTAGCACAGATACGCAGTATTTT.

The chain recombines TRBV6-5 with TRBJ2-7; D is undetermined. The germline CDR1 and CDR2 sequences are MNHEY and SVGAGI. V was trimmed by 0 bases and J by 1 base, leaving 7 bases between them. The CDR3 is 14 amino acids. CDR3 loop: CASSYSYSSYEQYF. CDR3 bases: TGTGCCAGCAGTTACTCGTACAGTTCCTACGAGCAGTACTTC.

The chain employs TRBV10-3 and TRBJ1-2, with 7 bases aligning to TRBD1. The CDR3 is 14 amino acids. Germline V gives CDR1 ENHRY, CDR2 SYGVKD. The V and J ends lost 7 bases and 3 bases, in that order; junction bases with no gene match: 8. CDR3 coding DNA: TGTGCCATCACCCCGACAGGGAAGGACTATGGCTACACCTTC. Its translation is CAITPTGKDYGYTF.

The chain joins TRBV15 to TRBJ2-5; 9 bases are a match to TRBD1. The length of the CDR3 is 14 residues. J gave up 5 bases and V 3 bases, and 4 bases lay outside the gene matches. Germline V gene lookup returns CDR1 LNHNV and CDR2 YYDKDF (reference sequence). The CDR3 spells CATSRGQGGETQYF. CDR3 bases: TGTGCCACCAGCAGGGGACAGGGCGGGGAGACCCAGTACTTC.

The chain carries TRBV28 and TRBJ2-1; TRBD1 might be the D (5 bases). Germline V CDR1 and CDR2: MDHEN, SYDVKM. Between the trimmed V and J ends, which lost 4 bases and 13 bases, there was a span of 23 bases. CDR3 length equals 15 residues. In DNA, the CDR3 is TGTGCCAGCAGTTCCCTCGTTTCGGACACCCTCCGCCAGTTCTTC. This sequence encodes CASSSLVSDTLRQFF.

The CDR3 DNA sequence: TGTGCCAGCAGTGCCCTAGAGGGAGGCTATGGCTACACCTTC. Protein: CASSALEGGYGYTF. This chain uses TRBV28 with TRBJ1-2; D unclear. CDR3 size: 14 residues. V was shortened by 5 bases and J by 4 bases, with 14 bases between the two germline ends. Per germline, CDR1 MDHEN and CDR2 SYDVKM.

This clone is a singleton in its sample. This chain links TRBV6-2 or TRBV6-3 with TRBJ1-5; 12 bases are shared with TRBD1. The CDR3 extends over 19 amino acids. CDR1 is MNHEY, CDR2 SVGEGT, per germline. V shed 0 bases and J 2 bases; nucleotides not matched to a gene: 8. The CDR3 spells CASSYSKGTGGVGNQPQHF. The CDR3 DNA reads as TGTGCCAGCAGTTACTCGAAGGGGACAGGGGGCGTCGGCAATCAGCCCCAGCATTTT.

The gene calls are TRBV10-3 and TRBJ2-7; 11 nucleotides line up with TRBD2. Unmatched junction bases numbered 5, after V lost 9 bases and J lost 4 bases. The CDR3 runs 13 residues. Germline CDR1 reads ENHRY; CDR2 reads SYGVKD. The CDR3 DNA is TGTGCCATTACTAGCGGGAGTTGGTACGAGCAGTACTTC. Translation: CAITSGSWYEQYF.

In its sample, this clone was seen a few times. The rearrangement joins TRBV28 to TRBJ2-7; 8 nucleotides agree with TRBD1. CDR1 and CDR2 from the germline V gene are MDHEN and SYDVKM. V lost 6 bases, J lost 6 bases, and 7 bases stayed unmatched. This CDR3 has 13 residues. The CDR3 nucleotides read TGTGCCAGCAGCTACGGACAGGGAGGCGAGCAGTACTTC. Translation: CASSYGQGGEQYF.

The chain combines TRBV7-9 with TRBJ2-3; 12 bases map to TRBD2. Trimming removed 10 bases from V and 4 bases from J; junction bases left unmatched: 6. Germline CDR1 reads SEHNR; CDR2 reads FQNEAQ (reference sequence). This CDR3 is 14 amino acids long. CDR3 sequence (DNA): TGTGCCAACCTAGCGGGAGGGCCCCCAGATACGCAGTATTTT. This encodes CANLAGGPPDTQYF.

The chain is built from TRBV19 and TRBJ2-2; 8 nucleotides align to TRBD2. Losses at the gene ends were 5 bases for V and 5 bases for J; bases not matched to a gene: 7. This CDR3 is 15 amino acids long. The germline gives CDR1 LNHDA, CDR2 SQIVND (reference sequence). As DNA, the CDR3 is TGTGCCAGTAGTGCGCGGGGGGCAAGTACCGGGGAGCTGTTTTTT. Its protein is CASSARGASTGELFF.

The chain employs TRBV10-2 and TRBJ1-2; a weak D match, TRBD1 (6 bases). This CDR3 is 13 amino acids long. Germline V gene lookup returns CDR1 WSHSY and CDR2 SAAADI. The V end lost 2 bases, the J end lost 4 bases, and 8 bases lay between the germline ends. CDR3: CASSEGQSYGYTF. Here the CDR3 DNA reads TGCGCCAGCAGTGAGGGACAGAGCTATGGCTACACCTTC.

This chain links TRBV13 with TRBJ2-7, with D uncertain. The CDR3 has 14 residues. CDR1 is PRHDT, CDR2 FYEKMQ, per germline (reference sequence). Trimming took 2 bases from V and 0 from J, leaving 8 bases between them. CDR3 DNA sequence: TGTGCCAGCAGCTTAAAACAGAGCTCCTACGAGCAGTACTTC. This translates into CASSLKQSSYEQYF.

The chain joins TRBV5-4 to TRBJ2-5, with 7 bases lining up with TRBD2. The V segment lost 4 bases and the J segment 5 bases; nucleotides outside the gene matches: 8. The CDR3 totals 14 residues. Germline V lookup: CDR1 SGHNT, CDR2 YYREEE (reference sequence). This chain's CDR3 is CASSQTSDGETQYF. CDR3 DNA sequence: TGTGCCAGCAGCCAAACTAGCGATGGGGAGACCCAGTACTTC. Filled out from reference TRBV5-4 and TRBJ2-5, the complete variable domain reads ETGVTQSPTHLIKTRGQQVTLRCSSQSGHNTVSWYQQALGQGPQFIFQYYREEENGRGNFPPRFSGLQFPNYSSELNVNALELDDSALYLCASSQTSDGETQYFGPGTRLLVL.

The V and J genes are TRBV12-5 and TRBJ1-1; D call uncertain. This CDR3 has 13 residues. The V end lost 6 bases, the J end lost 0 bases, and 8 bases lay between the germline ends. Germline CDR1 and CDR2: LGHNT and FRNRAP. The CDR3 reads CASGQTMNTEAFF. The CDR3 bases are TGTGCTAGTGGGCAGACGATGAACACTGAAGCTTTCTTT. The complete variable domain, with remaining parts taken from reference TRBV12-5 and TRBJ1-1, reads DARVTQTPRHKVTEMGQEVTMRCQPILGHNTVFWYRQTMMQGLELLAYFRNRAPLDDSGMPKDRFSAEMPDATLATLKIQPSEPRDSAVYFCASGQTMNTEAFFGQGTRLTVV.

J is TRBJ2-7 and V is TRBV6-8, with 9 nucleotides matching TRBD1. This CDR3 spans 14 amino acids. Germline V gives CDR1 MNHGY, CDR2 SAAAGT. V was pared by 7 bases and J by 0 bases, with 4 bases of the junction left unmatched. This chain's CDR3 is CASTPGQGSYEQYF. Here the CDR3 DNA reads TGTGCCAGCACGCCGGGACAGGGCTCCTACGAGCAGTACTTC.

This clone was found once. V usage is TRBV19 and J usage is TRBJ2-3, with unresolved D. The CDR3 extends over 13 amino acids. Germline lookup yields CDR1 LNHDA and CDR2 SQIVND (reference sequence). Trimming took 5 bases from V and 0 from J, leaving 6 bases between them. The CDR3 DNA reads TGTGCCAGTAGTCCCCCTAGCACAGATACGCAGTATTTT. Translating gives CASSPPSTDTQYF. The full variable domain, completed using reference TRBV19 and TRBJ2-3, is DGGITQSPKYLFRKEGQNVTLSCEQNLNHDAMYWYRQDPGQGLRLIYYSQIVNDFQKGDIAEGYSVSREKKESFPLTVTSAQKNPTAFYLCASSPPSTDTQYFGPGTRLTVL.

The chain recombines TRBV9 with TRBJ1-5; 8 bases agree with TRBD1. V dropped 1 base and J dropped 0; count of bases not matched to a gene: 6. The germline gives CDR1 SGDLS, CDR2 YYNGEE. The CDR3 runs to 17 residues. The CDR3 reads CASSVYRGNGSNQPQHF. Written as DNA, the CDR3 is TGTGCCAGCAGCGTATACAGGGGGAATGGTAGCAATCAGCCCCAGCATTTT.

Written as DNA, the CDR3 is TGTGCCAGCTCACCAACCGGGACCAGATACGAGCAGTACTTC. Translating it yields CASSPTGTRYEQYF. The chain couples TRBV18 to TRBJ2-7; tentatively, D is TRBD1 or TRBD2 (5 bases each). CDR3 size: 14 residues. Deletions cut 2 bases from V and 4 bases from J, with 12 bases between. The germline gives CDR1 KGHSH, CDR2 LQKENI.

This clone has only one observation. The chain links TRBV6-2 or TRBV6-3 to TRBJ1-2; no clear D gene. The germline V and J ends were trimmed by 2 bases and 7 bases, with 14 bases remaining between them. There are 14 residues in the CDR3. Germline V gives CDR1 MNHEY, CDR2 SVGEGT. DNA for the CDR3: TGTGCCAGCAGTTACGAAGTGATCGGCGGTGGCTACACCTTC. As protein: CASSYEVIGGGYTF.

This clone appeared once. The chain has TRBV21-1 and TRBJ1-5. TRBV21-1 is a known pseudogene. The CDR3 loop spans 14 amino acids. CDR3 nucleotides: TGTGCCAGCAGCAAAGCTTACTGCAATCAGCCCCAGCATTTT. As protein: CASSKAYCNQPQHF.

V usage is TRBV24-1 and J usage is TRBJ1-2; no clear D. V dropped 4 bases and J dropped 0 bases, with 8 bases sitting between them. This CDR3 has 14 residues. Germline V CDR1 and CDR2: KGHDR, SFDVKD. The CDR3: CATSDGHPNYGYTF. CDR3 coding DNA: TGTGCCACCAGTGACGGGCACCCTAACTATGGCTACACCTTC.

V is TRBV7-3 and J is TRBJ2-4, with D hard to call. Germline V gene sequence: CDR1 SGHTA, CDR2 FQGTGA. CDR3 length equals 15 residues. V lost 1 base and J 0 bases, leaving 7 bases between the germline ends. The CDR3 region is CASSLKPGAKNIQYF. CDR3 DNA: TGTGCCAGCAGCTTAAAACCCGGAGCCAAAAACATTCAGTACTTC.

This chain joins TRBV7-9 and TRBJ2-1; 11 positions agree with TRBD2. Germline V gene data show CDR1 as SEHNR and CDR2 as FQNEAQ (reference sequence). The CDR3 runs to 15 residues. Trimming at V came to 1 base and at J to 4 bases, leaving 0 bases not matched to a gene. CDR3 in DNA: TGTGCCAGCAGCTTAGGACTAGCGGGGTACAATGAGCAGTTCTTC. Translation: CASSLGLAGYNEQFF.

The rearrangement uses TRBV24-1 and TRBJ2-1; TRBD1 aligns across 8 bases. There are 19 residues in the CDR3. Germline V gives CDR1 KGHDR, CDR2 SFDVKD. With V trimmed by 10 bases and J by 0 bases, 19 bases remained unmatched. The CDR3 spells CATQNHQGAGGLSYNEQFF. CDR3 coding DNA: TGTGCCACACAAAACCATCAGGGGGCCGGGGGTCTCTCCTACAATGAGCAGTTCTTC.

The chain is built from TRBV6-5 and TRBJ2-5; unclear D gene. V lost 5 bases to trimming and J lost 1 base, with 8 bases between them. This CDR3 has 13 amino acids. The germline gives CDR1 MNHEY, CDR2 SVGAGI. Here the CDR3 DNA reads TGTGCCAGCAGTCAGAGATTCCAAGAGACCCAGTACTTC. It encodes CASSQRFQETQYF.